The subject of this entry is one TCR beta chain. Its recognized antigen is unknown. No base quality information exists; no much larger clone differs at one position. Library construction relied on 5' RACE. Sequenced on a NextSeq 500. To allow correction of PCR and sequencing errors, the TCR library protocol tagged every TCR cDNA molecule with a unique molecular identifier. The published analysis was carried out like this. Decombinator tools were used for TCR identification, UMI-based error correction and CDR3 extraction. TCRs above a frequency of 2 per 1,000, corresponding to the top 1% of the tumor frequency distribution, were defined as expanded. Rényi diversity was computed with the R vegan package after subsampling each repertoire 100 times to 5,000 TCRs. To build CDR3 similarity networks, amino acid triplet string-kernel similarity was used, and CDR3s were connected when their pairwise similarity was above 0.82. TCRdb trimmed the raw reads at Q25, called clones with MiXCR and kept productive beta chains. CDR3 protein sequences are deduplicated, and each keeps its most common genes and DNA. TCRdb assigned the V and J calls; the authors' analysis was not used. This sample has roughly 120,000 distinct CDR3 sequences in its table, and over 9% of those were observed once. The ten largest account for over 15% of the sample.

What the time point label conveys for this sample: blood at routine non-recurrence follow-up after resection. TCR sequencing used whole RNA extracted from tumor and nontumor lung tissue, or from cryopreserved PBMC samples, without cell sorting. Only patients with enough RNA available from two or more tumor regions were chosen for TCR sequencing. This sample was included in a study of spatial heterogeneity in lung cancer (dated by TCRdb to between 2017 and 2020). As for the study more broadly: Donors were around 69 patients with early-stage, untreated non-small cell lung cancer from the lung TRACERx cohort. Follow-up PBMC samples were sequenced whenever the samples were available, and the median time to follow-up was approximately 24 months after resection. Beta-chain transcripts were consistently detected in greater numbers than alpha-chain transcripts, which likely reflected higher beta-chain transcript abundance. In the raw uncorrected reads, each unique combination of TCR and UMI appeared more than ten times on average. In non-small cell lung cancer, the study made a quantitative comparison of TCR alpha and beta repertoires among multiple tumor regions, matched nontumor lung and blood. The study linked features of the TCR repertoire to counts of nonsynonymous mutations, which were determined by whole-exome sequencing of tumor tissue. At surgery, roughly 220 tumor regions, around 67 matched nontumor lung samples and 56 PBMC samples were TCR-sequenced for both alpha and beta chains.

From cysteine to phenylalanine, the CDR3 is 16 amino acids long. Just CDR3 DNA is preserved here, 48 bases in frame from base 1. Reading the germline V gene gives CDR1 MDHEN and CDR2 SYDVKM. Trimmed from V: 5 bases; trimmed from J: 1 base; junction bases lacking a gene match: 8. On the study overall, not on this receptor specifically: Confirming at a functional level the hypothesis that regional TCRs recognize regional mutations was considered to require additional single-cell paired TCR alpha and beta sequencing. Only around 14 patients were included in the comparisons of baseline and follow-up blood repertoires. Ubiquitous expanded tumor TCRs were detected in blood more often at tumor resection than at routine follow-up.

This TCR was recovered from a male donor with early-stage non-small cell lung cancer. The V and J genes are TRBV28 and TRBJ2-7; 10 middle bases align to TRBD1. Sequencing used PBMCs, obtained at follow-up. CDR3 protein: CASSAAPGQGSYEQYF. The DNA sequence is TGTGCCAGCAGTGCCGCTCCGGGACAGGGGTCCTACGAGCAGTACTTC.